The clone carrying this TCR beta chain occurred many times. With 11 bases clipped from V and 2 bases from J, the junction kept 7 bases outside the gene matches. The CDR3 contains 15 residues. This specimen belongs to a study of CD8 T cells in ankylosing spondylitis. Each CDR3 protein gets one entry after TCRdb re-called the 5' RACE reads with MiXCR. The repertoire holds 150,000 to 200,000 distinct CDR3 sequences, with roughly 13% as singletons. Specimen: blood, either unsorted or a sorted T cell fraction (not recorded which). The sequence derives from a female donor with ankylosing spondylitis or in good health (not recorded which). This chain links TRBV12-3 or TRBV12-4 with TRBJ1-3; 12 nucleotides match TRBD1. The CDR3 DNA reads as TGTGCCGGGACAGGGGGCGGATCGGCTGGAAACACCATATATTTT. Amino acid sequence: CAGTGGGSAGNTIYF.